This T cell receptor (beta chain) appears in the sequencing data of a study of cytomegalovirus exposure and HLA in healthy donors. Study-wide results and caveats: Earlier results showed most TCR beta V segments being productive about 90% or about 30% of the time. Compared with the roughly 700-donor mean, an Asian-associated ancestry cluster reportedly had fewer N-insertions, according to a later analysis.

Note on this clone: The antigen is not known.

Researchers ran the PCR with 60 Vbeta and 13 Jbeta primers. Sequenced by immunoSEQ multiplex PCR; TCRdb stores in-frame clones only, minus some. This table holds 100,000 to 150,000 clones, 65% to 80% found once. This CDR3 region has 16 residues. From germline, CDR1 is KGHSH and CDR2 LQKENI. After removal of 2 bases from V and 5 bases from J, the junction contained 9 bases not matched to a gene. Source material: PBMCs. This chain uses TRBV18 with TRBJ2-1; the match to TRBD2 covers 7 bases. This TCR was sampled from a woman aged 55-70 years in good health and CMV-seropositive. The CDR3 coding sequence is TGTGCCAGCTCACCATACGGACTAGGGGTAAACAATGAGCAGTTCTTC. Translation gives CASSPYGLGVNNEQFF. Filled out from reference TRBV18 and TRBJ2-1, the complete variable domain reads NAGVMQNPRHLVRRRGQEARLRCSPMKGHSHVYWYRQLPEEGLKFMVYLQKENIIDESGMPKERFSAEFPKEGPSILRIQQVVRGDSAAYFCASSPYGLGVNNEQFFGPGTRLTVL.